The T cell receptor (beta chain) described here comes from a study of T cells in localized non-small cell lung cancer. Regarding the study as a whole: The study sequenced only one region of the tumor. As a result, intratumor heterogeneity could not be excluded and remains possible. The greatest T cell clonality was found in uninvolved adjacent lung (higher than in tumor). Detection in adjacent lung was observed for a median 57 of the top 100 tumor clones.

Germline V lookup: CDR1 GTSNPN, CDR2 SVGIG (reference sequence). V dropped 0 bases and J dropped 0; count of bases not matched to a gene: 5. The CDR3 consists of 16 residues. Profiled with immunoSEQ multiplex PCR; TCRdb holds only in-frame clones, not every one. The repertoire holds some 71,000 clones, with almost 85% as singletons. Regarding this clone: Its antigen is unidentified.

The origin of this receptor is a female donor aged 60 or older with stage I lung adenocarcinoma. Sequences were derived from peripheral blood, sampled before any cancer treatment. This chain links TRBV30 with TRBJ2-3; 8 nucleotides line up with TRBD2. For the CDR3, the DNA is TGTGCCTGGAGTGTGACAAGGACTAGCAGCACAGATACGCAGTATTTT. Its translation: CAWSVTRTSSTDTQYF.